These 26 T cell receptor beta chains came from one sample sequenced in a study of blood T cell repertoires in COVID-19. Generated by immunoSEQ multiplex PCR, the TCRdb table keeps only in-frame clones and is missing some. Here the sample spans about 140,000 clones, 75% to 90% being singletons. What was sequenced was peripheral blood. These receptors came from a man in his 60s with active or convalescent COVID-19.

This chain links TRBV15 with TRBJ2-3, with no clear D. Per the germline V gene, CDR1 is LNHNV and CDR2 is YYDKDF (reference sequence). CDR3 length: 16 amino acids. V lost 0 bases and J 3 bases, leaving 13 bases between the germline ends. The CDR3 reads CATSRDAGGGTDTQYF. The CDR3 nucleotides are TGTGCCACCAGCAGAGATGCTGGCGGTGGGACAGATACGCAGTATTTT. Supplemented by reference TRBV15 and TRBJ2-3, the full variable domain reads DAMVIQNPRYQVTQFGKPVTLSCSQTLNHNVMYWYQQKSSQAPKLLFHYYDKDFNNEADTPDNFQSRRPNTSFCFLDIRSPGLGDTAMYLCATSRDAGGGTDTQYFGPGTRLTVL.

This chain joins TRBV12-5 and TRBJ2-3, with 8 bases that match TRBD2. V was clipped by 1 base and J by 4 bases; unmatched bases: 16. This CDR3 has 19 amino acids. The germline CDR1 and CDR2 sequences are LGHNT and FRNRAP. This chain's CDR3 is CASGLGPLVSGGPADTQYF. In DNA form, the CDR3 reads TGTGCTAGTGGTTTGGGCCCCCTCGTATCGGGAGGGCCAGCAGATACGCAGTATTTT.

The chain is built from TRBV10-2 and TRBJ2-7, with 7 bases lining up with TRBD2. Looked up from germline, CDR1 is WSHSY and CDR2 is SAAADI. The CDR3 is 15 amino acids. Losses at the gene ends were 2 bases for V and 2 bases for J; bases not matched to a gene: 6. CDR3: CASSERAGETYEQYF. For the CDR3, the DNA is TGCGCCAGCAGTGAGAGGGCGGGAGAAACCTACGAGCAGTACTTC.

About this clone itself: Sequence at one end of the junction differs from germline and may be a read error. The gene calls are TRBV7-7 and TRBJ1-1; a weak D match, TRBD1 (5 bases). The CDR3 spans 13 residues. Germline V gene data show CDR1 as SSHAT and CDR2 as FNYEAQ (reference sequence). DNA for the CDR3: TGTGCTAGCAGCTTGACAGTGAACACTGAAGCTTTCTTT. As protein: CASSLTVNTEAFF.

A single count supports this clone. One junction end disagrees with the germline gene, perhaps due to a read error. Other nucleotide sequences in the sample specify the same CDR3. The V call is TRBV6-5, the J call TRBJ2-7; 8 positions match TRBD2. Looked up from germline, CDR1 is MNHEY and CDR2 is SVGAGI. This CDR3 contains 15 residues. CDR3 in amino acids: CASRRTGTSGYEQYF. DNA of the CDR3: TGCGCCAGCAGACGTACCGGGACTAGTGGGTACGAGCAGTACTTC.

The chain combines TRBV28 with TRBJ1-2; TRBD1 matches at 9 bases. Trimming at V came to 5 bases and at J to 4 bases, leaving 5 bases not matched to a gene. The V gene's germline CDR1 is MDHEN and CDR2 SYDVKM. There are 14 residues in the CDR3. The CDR3 loop is CASSRQGVPYGYTF. CDR3 coding DNA: TGTGCCAGCAGTAGACAGGGGGTGCCCTATGGCTACACCTTC.

This chain connects TRBV9 to TRBJ1-4; the D gene is possibly TRBD1 (5 bases). There are 14 residues in the CDR3. V lost 1 base to trimming and J lost 7 bases, with 11 bases between them. CDR1 and CDR2 from the germline V gene are SGDLS and YYNGEE. CDR3 protein: CASSVQGSSEKLFF. CDR3 DNA sequence: TGTGCCAGCAGCGTACAGGGTAGTAGTGAAAAACTGTTTTTT. Using reference TRBV9 and TRBJ1-4 for the parts outside the CDR3, the full variable domain is DSGVTQTPKHLITATGQRVTLRCSPRSGDLSVYWYQQSLDQGLQFLIQYYNGEERAKGNILERFSAQQFPDLHSELNLSSLELGDSALYFCASSVQGSSEKLFFGSGTQLSVL.

J is TRBJ2-5 and V is TRBV5-4; 11 nucleotides line up with TRBD2. CDR1 and CDR2 (germline): SGHNT, YYREEE (reference sequence). This CDR3 spans 17 amino acids. V lost 4 bases to trimming and J lost 0 bases; unmatched junction nucleotides: 8. CDR3 nucleotides: TGTGCCAGCAGCGGCCGCCTAGCGGGAGGCAACCAAGAGACCCAGTACTTC. It is translated as CASSGRLAGGNQETQYF. The full variable domain, completed using reference TRBV5-4 and TRBJ2-5, is ETGVTQSPTHLIKTRGQQVTLRCSSQSGHNTVSWYQQALGQGPQFIFQYYREEENGRGNFPPRFSGLQFPNYSSELNVNALELDDSALYLCASSGRLAGGNQETQYFGPGTRLLVL.

The rearrangement uses TRBV2 and TRBJ2-2, with D possibly TRBD1 on 5 matching bases. Germline V lookup: CDR1 SNHLY, CDR2 FYNNEI. The CDR3 sequence is 15 residues long. V was pared by 4 bases and J by 5 bases, with 14 bases between. The CDR3 DNA reads as TGTGCCAGCAGTGCGGACAATTTAAGGACCGGGGAGCTGTTTTTT. Its protein is CASSADNLRTGELFF.

The chain carries TRBV4-1 and TRBJ1-5, with D perhaps matching TRBD1 (6 bases). The germline V gene has CDR1 MGHRA and CDR2 YSYEKL. CDR3 length equals 16 residues. The V end was cut by 0 bases, the J end by 6 bases, with 15 bases between. The CDR3 bases are TGCGCCAGCAGCCAAGACCAGGGGCCTGGTAGTCAGCCCCAGCATTTT. This encodes CASSQDQGPGSQPQHF.

The rearrangement links TRBV20-1 to TRBJ1-2; a weak D match, TRBD1 (6 bases). In germline, CDR1 is DFQATT, CDR2 SNEGSKA (reference sequence). The CDR3 runs 17 residues. Trimming stripped 3 bases from V and 4 bases from J, with 24 bases between. CDR3 region: CSASLGTKREKTYGYTF. CDR3 in DNA: TGCAGTGCTAGTCTTGGGACAAAGAGGGAGAAAACCTATGGCTACACCTTC.

The rearrangement links TRBV29-1 to TRBJ2-7; D may be TRBD2 (6 bases). Germline CDR1 reads SQVTM; CDR2 reads ANQGSEA. This CDR3 has 13 residues. V lost 7 bases, J lost 2 bases, and 15 bases lay in between. CDR3 region: CSASLGEAYEQYF. CDR3 DNA: TGCAGCGCTAGCCTGGGGGAGGCCTACGAGCAGTACTTC.

The chain employs TRBV24-1 and TRBJ1-2, with 9 bases identical to TRBD1. CDR1 and CDR2 from the germline V gene are KGHDR and SFDVKD. Trimming at V came to 0 bases and at J to 4 bases, leaving 8 bases not matched to a gene. The CDR3 loop spans 17 amino acids. CDR3 coding DNA: TGTGCCACCAGTGATTTGTTAGCACAGGGGGCCGGCTATGGCTACACCTTC. Residues: CATSDLLAQGAGYGYTF.

The genes are TRBV7-2 and TRBJ1-5, with TRBD1 identical over 10 bases. V shed 5 bases, J shed 6 bases, and the junction held 4 bases outside the gene matches. The length of the CDR3 is 14 residues. In germline, CDR1 is SGHTA, CDR2 FQGNSA. The CDR3 is CASSPGQGGQPQHF. CDR3 coding DNA: TGTGCCAGCAGCCCCGGACAGGGGGGTCAGCCCCAGCATTTT.

V usage is TRBV10-1 and J usage is TRBJ2-3; D is unresolved. The CDR3 runs 13 residues. V was clipped by 4 bases and J by 2 bases, with 7 bases between them. Germline V CDR1 and CDR2: WNHNN, SYGVQD (reference sequence). CDR3 sequence: CASSVQYTDTQYF. CDR3 in DNA: TGCGCCAGCAGTGTCCAGTACACAGATACGCAGTATTTT.

V gene TRBV18 combines with J gene TRBJ1-1, with D tentatively TRBD1 (6 bases). V gave up 5 bases and J gave up 0 bases, with 16 bases separating them. CDR3 size: 16 residues. The germline gives CDR1 KGHSH, CDR2 LQKENI. The CDR3 sequence: CASSVSQGNLNTEAFF. CDR3 nucleotide sequence: TGTGCCAGCTCAGTTTCCCAGGGGAATTTGAACACTGAAGCTTTCTTT. Using reference TRBV18 and TRBJ1-1 for the parts outside the CDR3, the full variable domain is NAGVMQNPRHLVRRRGQEARLRCSPMKGHSHVYWYRQLPEEGLKFMVYLQKENIIDESGMPKERFSAEFPKEGPSILRIQQVVRGDSAAYFCASSVSQGNLNTEAFFGQGTRLTVV.

This chain links TRBV5-5 with TRBJ1-1; possible D gene TRBD1, 5 bases. Germline CDR1 reads SGHKS; CDR2 reads YYEKEE (reference sequence). The CDR3 has 12 amino acids. V was pared by 0 bases and J by 9 bases, with 9 bases between. In nucleotides, the CDR3 is TGTGCCAGCAGCTTGGCTCAGGGTAAAGCTTTCTTT. Translated: CASSLAQGKAFF.

The V gene is TRBV5-1, the J gene TRBJ2-2; TRBD2 aligns across 7 bases. Germline V lookup: CDR1 SGHRS, CDR2 YFSETQ. V gave up 2 bases and J gave up 0 bases; unmatched junction bases: 4. This CDR3 comprises 16 residues. The CDR3 bases are TGCGCCAGCAGCTTTACCGCGGGGGCGAACACCGGGGAGCTGTTTTTT. It encodes CASSFTAGANTGELFF.

This clone was observed at least ten times. J is TRBJ2-1 and V is TRBV19; TRBD2 is a possible D gene (6 bases). The germline V and J ends were trimmed by 7 bases and 4 bases, with 20 bases remaining between them. The CDR3 runs to 16 residues. Germline loops: CDR1 LNHDA, CDR2 SQIVND (reference sequence). The CDR3 sequence is CASMGGASSSYNEQFF. Written as DNA, the CDR3 is TGTGCCAGTATGGGGGGAGCTTCCTCGTCTTACAATGAGCAGTTCTTC.

The V and J genes are TRBV28 and TRBJ1-2, with 11 bases that match TRBD1. In germline, CDR1 is MDHEN, CDR2 SYDVKM. The CDR3 is 16 residues long. Trimming removed 2 bases from V and 3 bases from J; junction bases left unmatched: 5. The CDR3 sequence is CASSLRTGGVDYGYTF. CDR3 nucleotides: TGTGCCAGCAGTTTAAGGACAGGGGGCGTGGACTATGGCTACACCTTC.

In DNA, the CDR3 is TGTGCCAGCAGCTTTAGGGGGAATAGCAATCAGCCCCAGCATTTT. Amino acids: CASSFRGNSNQPQHF. The J gene is TRBJ1-5, the V gene TRBV5-6, with a tentative D call TRBD1 (6 bases). The germline gives CDR1 SGHDT, CDR2 YYEEEE. There are 15 residues in the CDR3. V was pared by 2 bases and J by 0 bases, with 9 bases between.

This CDR3 is CASGLSPTGNEKLFF. The CDR3 DNA follows: TGTGCTAGTGGTTTGTCACCGACGGGGAACGAAAAACTGTTTTTT. This chain joins TRBV12-5 and TRBJ1-4; D gene unclear. Deletions cut 2 bases from V and 8 bases from J, with 15 bases between. The CDR3 totals 15 residues. Per germline, CDR1 LGHNT and CDR2 FRNRAP.

About this clone: The junction departs from the called germline gene at one end, perhaps through a read error. The chain has TRBV7-8 and TRBJ2-5, with TRBD2 identical over 7 bases. From germline, CDR1 is SGHVS and CDR2 FQNEAQ. The CDR3 covers 13 residues. The CDR3 region has the DNA TGTGCCAGCAGCACCCGACGGGGGGAGACCCAAAACTTC. It encodes CASSTRRGETQNF.

This sequence joins TRBV28 and TRBJ2-1; 9 bases align to TRBD2. Trimming took 4 bases from V and 4 from J; bases not matched to a gene: 5. Germline values: CDR1 MDHEN, CDR2 SYDVKM. The CDR3 length is 15 residues. CDR3 protein: CASSSQTSGYNEQFF. The CDR3 DNA follows: TGTGCCAGCAGTTCACAGACTAGCGGATACAATGAGCAGTTCTTC.

The rearrangement links TRBV9 to TRBJ2-1, with 8 bases that match TRBD2. The length of the CDR3 is 13 residues. The ends lost 1 base at V and 7 bases at J; junction bases unmatched: 1. Germline CDR1 and CDR2: SGDLS and YYNGEE. The CDR3 bases are TGTGCCAGCAGCGTATCGGGAGGGAATGAGCAGTTCTTC. It yields the protein CASSVSGGNEQFF.

This clone was seen once. This chain links TRBV28 with TRBJ2-7; 7 bases fit TRBD1. The J segment lost 5 bases and the V segment lost 4 bases, leaving 14 bases of the junction unmatched. This CDR3 is 16 amino acids long. The germline gives CDR1 MDHEN, CDR2 SYDVKM. The CDR3 sequence: CASSYLDRAIYHEQYF. The DNA for the CDR3 is TGTGCCAGCAGTTATCTCGACAGGGCTATTTACCACGAGCAGTACTTC. The whole variable domain, remainder taken from reference TRBV28 and TRBJ2-7, is DVKVTQSSRYLVKRTGEKVFLECVQDMDHENMFWYRQDPGLGLRLIYFSYDVKMKEKGDIPEGYSVSREKKERFSLILESASTNQTSMYLCASSYLDRAIYHEQYFGPGTRLTVT.